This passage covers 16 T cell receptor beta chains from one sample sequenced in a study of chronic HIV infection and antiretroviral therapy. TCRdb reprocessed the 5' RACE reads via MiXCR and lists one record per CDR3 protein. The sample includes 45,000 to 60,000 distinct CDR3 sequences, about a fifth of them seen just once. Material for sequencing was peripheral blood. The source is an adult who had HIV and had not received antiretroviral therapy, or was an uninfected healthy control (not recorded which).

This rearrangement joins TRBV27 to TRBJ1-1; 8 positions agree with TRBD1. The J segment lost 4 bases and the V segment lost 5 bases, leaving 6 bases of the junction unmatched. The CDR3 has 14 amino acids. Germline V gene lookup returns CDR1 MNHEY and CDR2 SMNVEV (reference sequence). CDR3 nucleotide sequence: TGTGCCAGCAGTCGCCGACAGGGGCCCACTGAAGCTTTCTTT. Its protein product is CASSRRQGPTEAFF.

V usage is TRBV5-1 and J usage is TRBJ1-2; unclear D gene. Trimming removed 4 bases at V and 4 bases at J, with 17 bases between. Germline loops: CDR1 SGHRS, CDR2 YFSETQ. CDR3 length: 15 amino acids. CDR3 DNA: TGCGCCAGCAGCGCTGGGGTAATTCACTCCTATGGCTACACCTTC. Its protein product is CASSAGVIHSYGYTF.

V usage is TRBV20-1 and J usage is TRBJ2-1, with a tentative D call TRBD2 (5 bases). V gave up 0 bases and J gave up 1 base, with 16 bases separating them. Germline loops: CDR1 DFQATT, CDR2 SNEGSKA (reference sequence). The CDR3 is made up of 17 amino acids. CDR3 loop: CSARDERPQESYNEQFF. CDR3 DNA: TGCAGTGCTAGAGATGAGCGGCCCCAAGAATCCTACAATGAGCAGTTCTTC.

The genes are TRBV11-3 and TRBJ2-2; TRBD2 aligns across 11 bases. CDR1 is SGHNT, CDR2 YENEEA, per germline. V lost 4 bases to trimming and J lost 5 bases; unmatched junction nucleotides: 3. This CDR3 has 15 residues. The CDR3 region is CASSWGTSGTGELFF. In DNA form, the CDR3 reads TGTGCCAGCAGCTGGGGGACTAGCGGAACCGGGGAGCTGTTTTTT.

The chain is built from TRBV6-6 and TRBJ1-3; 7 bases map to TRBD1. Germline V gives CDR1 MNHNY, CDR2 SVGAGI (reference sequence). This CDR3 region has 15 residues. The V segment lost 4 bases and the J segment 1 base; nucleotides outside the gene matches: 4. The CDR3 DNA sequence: TGTGCCAGCAGTTCGGGACAGTATTCTGGAAACACCATATATTTT. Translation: CASSSGQYSGNTIYF.

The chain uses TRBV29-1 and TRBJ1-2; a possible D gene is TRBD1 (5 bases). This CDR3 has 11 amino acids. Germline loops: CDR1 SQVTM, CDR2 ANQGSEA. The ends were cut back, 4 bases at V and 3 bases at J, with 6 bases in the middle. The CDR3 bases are TGCAGCGTTGGGGGCGACTATGGCTACACCTTC. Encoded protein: CSVGGDYGYTF.

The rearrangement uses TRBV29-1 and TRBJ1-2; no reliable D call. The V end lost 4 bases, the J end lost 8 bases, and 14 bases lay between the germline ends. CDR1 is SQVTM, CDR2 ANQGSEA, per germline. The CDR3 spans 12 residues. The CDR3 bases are TGCAGCGTTGTATCTGGACTATGGGGCTACACCTTC. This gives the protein CSVVSGLWGYTF.

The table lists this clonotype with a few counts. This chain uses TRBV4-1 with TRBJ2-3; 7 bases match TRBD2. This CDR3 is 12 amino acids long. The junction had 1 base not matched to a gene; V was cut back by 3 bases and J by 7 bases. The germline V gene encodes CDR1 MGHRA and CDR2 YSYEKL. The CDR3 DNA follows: TGCGCCAGCAGCCAGGGGGGGAATACGCAGTATTTT. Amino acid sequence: CASSQGGNTQYF.

The CDR3 reads CASSLNRGTGNTIYF. CDR3 DNA sequence: TGTGCCAGCAGTTTAAACAGGGGTACCGGAAACACCATATATTTT. The chain has TRBV27 and TRBJ1-3; 7 positions agree with TRBD1. Germline V gene data show CDR1 as MNHEY and CDR2 as SMNVEV (reference sequence). Unmatched junction bases numbered 5, after V lost 2 bases and J lost 4 bases. The CDR3 consists of 15 residues.

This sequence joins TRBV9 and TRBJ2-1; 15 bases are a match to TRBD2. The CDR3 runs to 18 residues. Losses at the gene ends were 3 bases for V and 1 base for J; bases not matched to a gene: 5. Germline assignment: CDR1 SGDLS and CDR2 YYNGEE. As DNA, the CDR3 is TGTGCCAGCAGCGCAGGACTAGCGGGAGGGGGATCCTACAATGAGCAGTTCTTC. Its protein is CASSAGLAGGGSYNEQFF.

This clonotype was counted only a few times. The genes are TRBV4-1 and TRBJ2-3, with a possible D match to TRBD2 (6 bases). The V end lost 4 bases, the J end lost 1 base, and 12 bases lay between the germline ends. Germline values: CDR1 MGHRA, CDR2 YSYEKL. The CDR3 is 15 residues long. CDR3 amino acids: CASSPSSGGTDTQYF. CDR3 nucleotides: TGCGCCAGCAGCCCTAGTAGCGGCGGCACAGATACGCAGTATTTT.

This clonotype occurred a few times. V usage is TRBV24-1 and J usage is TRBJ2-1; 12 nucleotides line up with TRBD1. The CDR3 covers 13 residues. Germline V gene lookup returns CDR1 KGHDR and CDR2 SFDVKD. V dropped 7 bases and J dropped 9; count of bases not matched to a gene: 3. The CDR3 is CATRGQGAGEQFF. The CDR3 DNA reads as TGTGCCACCAGGGGACAGGGGGCCGGTGAGCAGTTCTTC.

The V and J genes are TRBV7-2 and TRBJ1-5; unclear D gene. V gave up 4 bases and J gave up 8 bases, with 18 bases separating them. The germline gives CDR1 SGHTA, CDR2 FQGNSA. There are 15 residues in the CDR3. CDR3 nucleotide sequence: TGTGCCAGCAGCTCGTACGGGCAAGCATGGGAGCCCCAGCATTTT. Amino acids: CASSSYGQAWEPQHF.

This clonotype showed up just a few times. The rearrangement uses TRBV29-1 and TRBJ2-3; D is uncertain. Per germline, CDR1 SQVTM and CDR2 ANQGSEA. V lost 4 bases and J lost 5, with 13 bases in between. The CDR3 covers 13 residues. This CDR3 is CSVVAQAIDTQYF. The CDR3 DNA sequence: TGCAGCGTTGTTGCGCAGGCGATAGATACGCAGTATTTT.

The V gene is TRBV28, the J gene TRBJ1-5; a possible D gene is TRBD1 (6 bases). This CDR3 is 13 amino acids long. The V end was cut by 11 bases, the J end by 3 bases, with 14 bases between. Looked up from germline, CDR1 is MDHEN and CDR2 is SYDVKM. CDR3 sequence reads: CACGQSYNQPQHF. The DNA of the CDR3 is TGTGCCTGCGGACAGAGTTACAATCAGCCCCAGCATTTT. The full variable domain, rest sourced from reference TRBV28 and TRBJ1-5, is DVKVTQSSRYLVKRTGEKVFLECVQDMDHENMFWYRQDPGLGLRLIYFSYDVKMKEKGDIPEGYSVSREKKERFSLILESASTNQTSMYLCACGQSYNQPQHFGDGTRLSIL.

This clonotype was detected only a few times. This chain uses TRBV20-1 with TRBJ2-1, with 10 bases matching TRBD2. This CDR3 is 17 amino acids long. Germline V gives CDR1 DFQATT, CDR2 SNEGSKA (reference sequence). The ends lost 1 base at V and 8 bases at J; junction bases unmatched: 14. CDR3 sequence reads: CSARASGRASSFDEQFF. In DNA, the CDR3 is TGCAGTGCTAGAGCCAGCGGGAGGGCCTCGAGTTTCGATGAGCAGTTCTTC.